The 17 T cell receptor beta chains given below trace back to one sample, sequenced in a study of blood T cell repertoires in COVID-19 (TCRdb year 2020). Library creation used the immunoSEQ multiplex PCR assay. TCRdb stores this immuneACCESS table with in-frame sequences only. Part of the clones is absent; in the studies checked, under half of the shortfall reflects unresolved V genes, and no reason is known for the rest. The table for this sample lists tens of thousands of clones; around 82% of them were counted only once. The ten most abundant clones make up 6.5% to 8.5% of the sample. Sequencing input: peripheral blood. Receptors originate from a man aged 50-59 years with active or convalescent COVID-19.

The V and J genes are TRBV10-3 and TRBJ1-6; D is ambiguous. In germline, CDR1 is ENHRY, CDR2 SYGVKD. This CDR3 has 13 residues. The V and J ends lost 6 bases and 10 bases respectively, with 13 bases between them. This CDR3 is CAISENEGSPLHF. CDR3 coding DNA: TGTGCCATCAGCGAAAACGAGGGATCACCCCTCCACTTT.

The rearrangement joins TRBV28 to TRBJ2-2, with a tentative D call TRBD1 (7 bases). Germline CDR1 reads MDHEN; CDR2 reads SYDVKM. This CDR3 is 15 amino acids long. Trimming took 5 bases from V and 4 from J, leaving 14 bases between them. The CDR3 reads CASSPAGGITGELFF. CDR3 coding DNA: TGTGCCAGCAGTCCCGCAGGGGGGATCACCGGGGAGCTGTTTTTT.

The V call is TRBV11-3, the J call TRBJ2-1; 7 nucleotides align to TRBD1. After removal of 3 bases from V and 9 bases from J, the junction contained 5 bases not matched to a gene. This CDR3 spans 13 amino acids. Per the germline V gene, CDR1 is SGHNT and CDR2 is YENEEA. Written as DNA, the CDR3 is TGTGCCAGCAGCTTGACAGGGATGGGTGAGCAGTTCTTC. This gives the protein CASSLTGMGEQFF.

CDR3 coding DNA: TGTGCCAGCAGACAGGAACCCTACAATGAGCAGTTCTTC. This codes for CASRQEPYNEQFF. This chain links TRBV2 with TRBJ2-1, with D maybe TRBD1 (5 bases). Germline CDR1 is SNHLY and CDR2 is FYNNEI. The CDR3 is made up of 13 amino acids. Trimming took off 6 bases at V and 2 bases at J, with 8 bases between the two ends.

This clone was found once. The chain is built from TRBV6-5 and TRBJ2-7; a weak D match, TRBD2 (7 bases). The CDR3 runs 13 residues. Trimming stripped 6 bases from V and 6 bases from J, with 15 bases between. CDR1 is MNHEY and CDR2 is SVGAGI in the germline V gene. The CDR3 DNA is TGTGCCAGCAGGCTGGGGGGGGCTCTCGAGCAGTACGTC. Translated, it gives CASRLGGALEQYV.

V is TRBV12-3 or TRBV12-4 and J is TRBJ2-1, with D possibly being TRBD1 (5 bases). This CDR3 comprises 13 residues. V was pared by 6 bases and J by 7 bases, with 13 bases between. In nucleotides, the CDR3 is TGTGCCAGCAGCCCTATCCAGGGAAATGAGCAGTTCTTC. Its translation: CASSPIQGNEQFF.

The chain couples TRBV5-4 to TRBJ2-3; 10 bases agree with TRBD2. This CDR3 region has 14 residues. The germline V gene has CDR1 SGHNT and CDR2 YYREEE (reference sequence). J lost 4 bases, V lost 4 bases, and 3 bases had no gene match. The CDR3 protein is CASSQRGGPDTQYF. CDR3 bases: TGTGCCAGCAGCCAGCGGGGGGGCCCAGATACGCAGTATTTT.

The chain employs TRBV2 and TRBJ2-5; TRBD1 might be the D (6 bases). This CDR3 region has 12 residues. Germline V gives CDR1 SNHLY, CDR2 FYNNEI. V gave up 6 bases and J gave up 5 bases, with 10 bases separating them. The CDR3 DNA follows: TGTGCCAGCAGGGGCCAGGGGGAGACCCAGTACTTC. The encoded protein is CASRGQGETQYF.

This clone was recorded a few times. The chain carries TRBV11-2 and TRBJ1-1; TRBD1 matches at 7 bases. The trim removed 1 base at V and 1 base at J, leaving 3 bases unmatched. The CDR3 runs 15 residues. Germline values: CDR1 SGHAT, CDR2 FQNNGV. The DNA of the CDR3 is TGTGCCAGCAGCTTAGGTCAGGGGGGGAACACTGAAGCTTTCTTT. Amino acid sequence: CASSLGQGGNTEAFF.

The J gene is TRBJ1-6, the V gene TRBV6-1; 12 nucleotides line up with TRBD1. The CDR3 runs to 18 residues. Trimming at V came to 2 bases and at J to 6 bases, leaving 8 bases not matched to a gene. CDR1 is MNHNS and CDR2 is SASEGT in the germline V gene. In DNA, the CDR3 is TGTGCCAGCAGTGAAATGGGGACAGGGGGCGGTAGTAATTCACCCCTCCACTTT. It codes for CASSEMGTGGGSNSPLHF.

The chain couples TRBV4-1 to TRBJ2-7; 8 bases map to TRBD2. After removal of 5 bases from V and 4 bases from J, the junction contained 10 bases not matched to a gene. Germline V CDR1 and CDR2: MGHRA, YSYEKL. The CDR3 is 15 residues long. In DNA, the CDR3 is TGCGCCAGCAGCGCATCATCGGGGGGGCAATACGAGCAGTACTTC. Its protein product is CASSASSGGQYEQYF.

This clone was recorded only once. CDR3 loop: CASSIRTGSADTQYF. CDR3 nucleotides: TGTGCCAGTAGTATAAGAACAGGGAGCGCAGATACGCAGTATTTT. V is TRBV19 and J is TRBJ2-3, with D maybe TRBD1 (6 bases). This CDR3 contains 15 residues. Germline values: CDR1 LNHDA, CDR2 SQIVND (reference sequence). V lost 2 bases to trimming and J lost 4 bases, with 13 bases between them.

This rearrangement joins TRBV28 to TRBJ1-5; D not certain. The CDR3 totals 15 residues. Germline CDR1 is MDHEN and CDR2 is SYDVKM. The germline V and J ends were trimmed by 8 bases and 3 bases, with 17 bases remaining between them. This chain's CDR3 is CASALGLSDNQPQHF. The CDR3 region has the DNA TGTGCCAGCGCGTTGGGCCTTTCGGACAATCAGCCCCAGCATTTT.

The V call is TRBV20-1, the J call TRBJ2-7, with D possibly matching TRBD2 (6 bases). V shed 6 bases and J shed 5 bases, with 11 bases lying between them. CDR1 is DFQATT and CDR2 is SNEGSKA in the germline V gene (reference sequence). This CDR3 has 11 amino acids. In DNA, the CDR3 is TGCAGTGCCGCGGCGGGGCACGAGCAGTACGTC. It specifies CSAAAGHEQYV.

This chain uses TRBV28 with TRBJ2-7; TRBD1 might be the D (6 bases). V shed 7 bases and J shed 2 bases, with 12 bases lying between them. The germline gives CDR1 MDHEN, CDR2 SYDVKM. The CDR3 spans 13 residues. CDR3 amino acids: CASKDSNTYEQYF. In DNA, the CDR3 is TGTGCCAGCAAGGACAGTAATACCTACGAGCAGTACTTC.

The V gene is TRBV28, the J gene TRBJ2-1; TRBD1 agrees at 9 bases. V was pared by 4 bases and J by 8 bases, with 6 bases of the junction left unmatched. CDR1 and CDR2 (germline): MDHEN, SYDVKM. The CDR3 runs 14 residues. The DNA of the CDR3 is TGTGCCAGCAGTTCGGACAGGGGAGGTGATGAGCAGTTCTTC. Protein product: CASSSDRGGDEQFF.

The chain carries TRBV5-1 and TRBJ2-5; a possible D gene is TRBD1 (5 bases). The CDR3 consists of 14 residues. Germline V gives CDR1 SGHRS, CDR2 YFSETQ. V was pared by 0 bases and J by 0 bases, with 6 bases between. CDR3 nucleotides: TGCGCCAGCAGCTTGGAGGGGTACCAAGAGACCCAGTACTTC. The encoded protein is CASSLEGYQETQYF.